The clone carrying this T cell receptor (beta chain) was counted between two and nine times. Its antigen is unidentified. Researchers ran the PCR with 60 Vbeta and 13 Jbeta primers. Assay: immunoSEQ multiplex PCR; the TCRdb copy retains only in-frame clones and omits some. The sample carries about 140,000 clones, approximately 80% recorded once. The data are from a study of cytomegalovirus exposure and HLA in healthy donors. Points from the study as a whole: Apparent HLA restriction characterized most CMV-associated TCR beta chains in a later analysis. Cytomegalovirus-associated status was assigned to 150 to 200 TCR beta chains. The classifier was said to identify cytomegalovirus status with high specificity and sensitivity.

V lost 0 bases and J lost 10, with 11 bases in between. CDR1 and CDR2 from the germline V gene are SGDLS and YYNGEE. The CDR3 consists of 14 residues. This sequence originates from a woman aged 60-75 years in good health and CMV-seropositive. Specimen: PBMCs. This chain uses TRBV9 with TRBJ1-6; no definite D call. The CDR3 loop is CASSVGVFGSPLHF. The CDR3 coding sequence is TGTGCCAGCAGCGTAGGGGTGTTCGGGTCACCCCTCCACTTT.